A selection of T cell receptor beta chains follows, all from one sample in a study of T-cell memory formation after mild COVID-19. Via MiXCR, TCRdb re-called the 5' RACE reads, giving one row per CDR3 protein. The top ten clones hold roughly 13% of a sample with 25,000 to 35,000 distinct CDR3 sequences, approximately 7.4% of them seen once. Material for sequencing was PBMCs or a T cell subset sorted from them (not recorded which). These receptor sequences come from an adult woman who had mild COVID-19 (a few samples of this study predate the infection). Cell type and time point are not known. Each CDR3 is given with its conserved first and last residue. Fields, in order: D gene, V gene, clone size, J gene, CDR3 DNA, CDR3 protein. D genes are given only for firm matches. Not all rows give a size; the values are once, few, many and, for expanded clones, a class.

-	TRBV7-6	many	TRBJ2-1	TGTGCCAGCAGCTTAGACGATTACAATGAGCAGTTCTTC	CASSLDDYNEQFF
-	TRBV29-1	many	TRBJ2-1	TGCAGCGTGACCTTGGACAGTTGGTCCTACAATGAGCAGTTCTTC	CSVTLDSWSYNEQFF
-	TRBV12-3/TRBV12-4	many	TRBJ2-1	TGTGCCAGCAGTTTTCGCAGGGTTTCCTACAATGAGCAGTTCTTC	CASSFRRVSYNEQFF
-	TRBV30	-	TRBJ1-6	TGTGCCTGGAGCGATTGGACAGATCGTAGGGCCCTCCACTTT	CAWSDWTDRRALHF
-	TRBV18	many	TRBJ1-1	TGTGCCAGCTCACGAGGGGACACTGAAGCTTTCTTT	CASSRGDTEAFF
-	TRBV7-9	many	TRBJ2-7	TGTGCCAGCAGCTTATCGGCGGATTATGAGCAGTACTTC	CASSLSADYEQYF
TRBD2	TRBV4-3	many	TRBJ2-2	TGCGCCAGCAGCCAGAGGGGACTAGCGAGCGGGGAGCTGTTTTTT	CASSQRGLASGELFF
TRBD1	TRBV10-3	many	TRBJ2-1	TGTGCCATCAGTGACCCCAACAGGGGTCGCCACAATGAGCAGTTCTTC	CAISDPNRGRHNEQFF
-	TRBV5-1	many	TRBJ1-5	TGCGCCAGCAGTCGGGGTGCGAATCAGCCCCAGCATTTT	CASSRGANQPQHF
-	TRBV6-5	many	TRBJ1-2	TGTGCCAGCGGAGGGGTATACTATGGCTACACCTTC	CASGGVYYGYTF
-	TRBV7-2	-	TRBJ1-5	TGTGCCAGCAGCTCCCGGGGGCCCGATCAGCCCCAGCATTTT	CASSSRGPDQPQHF
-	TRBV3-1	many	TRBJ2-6	TGTGCCAGCACCGACGGACAGCGACACTCTGGGGCCAACGTCCTGACTTTC	CASTDGQRHSGANVLTF
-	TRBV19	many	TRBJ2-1	TGTGCCAGTAGTATGCCGGCCAATAGGGGGCAGTTCTTC	CASSMPANRGQFF
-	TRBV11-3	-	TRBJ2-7	TGTGCCAGCAGCTCAGGAGCCACTTCATCCTACGAGCAGTACTTC	CASSSGATSSYEQYF
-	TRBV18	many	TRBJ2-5	TGTGCCAGCTCACCAAACTGGGGACTCTCGGAGACCCAGTACTTC	CASSPNWGLSETQYF
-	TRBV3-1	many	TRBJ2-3	TGTGCCAGCAGCCAAGCTCTATCCGGAGATACGCAGTATTTT	CASSQALSGDTQYF
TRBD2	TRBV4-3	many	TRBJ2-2	TGCGCCAGCAGCCAAGTCCCTGTAGCGGGAGTTTCCGGGGAGCTGTTTTTT	CASSQVPVAGVSGELFF
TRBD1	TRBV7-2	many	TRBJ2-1	TGTGCCAGCAGCTTAGGACAGGGTCGGAATGAGCAGTTCTTC	CASSLGQGRNEQFF
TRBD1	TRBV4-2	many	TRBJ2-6	TGTGCCAGCAGCCAGGGGGACAGCTTCTCTGGGGCCAACGTCCTGACTTTC	CASSQGDSFSGANVLTF
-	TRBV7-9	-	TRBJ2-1	TGTGCCAGCAGCACCCGGACGGAGAGCTCCTACAATGAGCAGTTCTTC	CASSTRTESSYNEQFF
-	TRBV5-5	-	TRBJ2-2	TGTGCCAGCAGAGCTGGGGTCTTGGCCGGGGAGCTGTTTTTT	CASRAGVLAGELFF
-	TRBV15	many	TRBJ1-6	TGTGCCACCACGACAGAGCTTAATTCACCCCTCCACTTT	CATTTELNSPLHF
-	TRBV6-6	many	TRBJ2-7	TGTGCCAGCAGCCCAACAGGGCACGAGCAGTACTTC	CASSPTGHEQYF
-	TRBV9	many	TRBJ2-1	TGTGCCAGCAGCCTAAGCCCGGGGAGCAATGAGCAGTTCTTC	CASSLSPGSNEQFF
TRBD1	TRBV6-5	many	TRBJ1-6	TGTGCCAGCAGCCTTTTCGACAGGGGACTTTATTCACCCCTCCACTTT	CASSLFDRGLYSPLHF
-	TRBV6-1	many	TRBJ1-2	TGTGCCAGCAGTGAAGGGACACCTAACTATGGCTACACCTTC	CASSEGTPNYGYTF
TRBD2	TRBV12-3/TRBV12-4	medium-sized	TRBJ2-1	TGTGCCAGCACCCACCCGGGACTAAGCCATGAGCAGTTCTTC	CASTHPGLSHEQFF
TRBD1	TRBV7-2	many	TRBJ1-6	TGTGCCAGCAGCTTAATGTACAGGGGAAATTCACCCCTCCACTTT	CASSLMYRGNSPLHF
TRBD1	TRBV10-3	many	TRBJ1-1	TGTGCCATCAGTGAGTCCGGGACAGCCCATGCCTACACTGAAGCTTTCTTT	CAISESGTAHAYTEAFF
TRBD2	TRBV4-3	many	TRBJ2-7	TGCGCCAGCAGCCAAGAGACCGGGACTAGTCTGTACTTC	CASSQETGTSLYF
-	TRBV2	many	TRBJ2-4	TGTGCCAGCAGCTCTATAGGGGGGCAAGAGCCGTACTTC	CASSSIGGQEPYF
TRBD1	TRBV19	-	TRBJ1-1	TGTGCCAGTAGTCCGCGGGGACAGGTTAACACTGAAGCTTTCTTT	CASSPRGQVNTEAFF
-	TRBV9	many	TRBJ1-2	TGTGCCAGCAGTACACCCCCGATTTATGGCTACACCTTC	CASSTPPIYGYTF
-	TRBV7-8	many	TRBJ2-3	TGTGCCAGCAGCTTAGATACCCCGGGCACAGATACGCAGTATTTT	CASSLDTPGTDTQYF
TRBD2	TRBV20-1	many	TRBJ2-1	TGCAGTGCTCCCGGTCGACTAGCGGGAGGCCCCAGCTCCTACAATGAGCAGTTCTTC	CSAPGRLAGGPSSYNEQFF
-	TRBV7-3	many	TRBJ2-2	TGTGCCAGCAGACGGGAGAACGGGGAGCTGTTTTTT	CASRRENGELFF
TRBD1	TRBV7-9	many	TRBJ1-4	TGTGCCAGCAGCATCGGACAGGGAGGGAATGAAAAACTGTTTTTT	CASSIGQGGNEKLFF
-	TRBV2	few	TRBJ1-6	TGTGCCAGCAGTGAGTCGGGGGTCGGGGGATCACCCCTCCACTTT	CASSESGVGGSPLHF
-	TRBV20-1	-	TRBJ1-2	TGCAGTGCCCGGGTCGGGGGGGAGAGGGTTTTAGGCTACACCTTC	CSARVGGERVLGYTF
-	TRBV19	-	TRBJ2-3	TGTGCCAGTAGTCTTAGAGGGAGCTCAGATACGCAGTATTTT	CASSLRGSSDTQYF
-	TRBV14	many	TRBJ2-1	TGTGCCAGCAGCCAAGATCCGGGCACATTGGGTGAGCAGTTCTTC	CASSQDPGTLGEQFF